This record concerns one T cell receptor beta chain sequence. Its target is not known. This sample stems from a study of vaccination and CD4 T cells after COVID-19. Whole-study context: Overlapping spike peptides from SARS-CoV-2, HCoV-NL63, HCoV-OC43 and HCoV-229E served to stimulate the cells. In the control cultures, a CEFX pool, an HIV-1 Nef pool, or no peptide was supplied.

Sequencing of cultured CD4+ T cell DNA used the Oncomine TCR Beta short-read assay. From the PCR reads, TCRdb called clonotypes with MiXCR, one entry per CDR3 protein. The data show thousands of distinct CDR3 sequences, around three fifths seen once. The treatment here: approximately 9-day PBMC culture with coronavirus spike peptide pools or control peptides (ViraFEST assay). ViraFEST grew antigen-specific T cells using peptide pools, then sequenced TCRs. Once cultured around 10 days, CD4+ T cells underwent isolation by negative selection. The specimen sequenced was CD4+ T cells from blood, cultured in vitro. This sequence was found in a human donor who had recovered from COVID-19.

The CDR3 loop is CASSFGSNYGYTF. The CDR3, as DNA: TGTGCCAGCAGTTTTGGCAGTAACTATGGCTACACCTTC. The chain links TRBV27 to TRBJ1-2; D gene uncertain. The CDR3 runs to 13 residues. Germline loops: CDR1 MNHEY, CDR2 SMNVEV (reference sequence). Trimming took 3 bases from V and 1 from J, leaving 6 bases between them.